This is a list of T cell receptor beta chains from one sample in a study of cytomegalovirus exposure and HLA in healthy donors. Measured with immunoSEQ multiplex PCR; TCRdb has only the in-frame clones, and not every one. The sample has about 94,000 clones; roughly three quarters are singletons. Specimen: PBMCs. These TCRs come from a male donor in good health and CMV-seronegative. CDR3s include the opening cysteine and the closing phenylalanine or tryptophan. The D gene is left open where the match is weak. Expanded clones are given a class, and other clones once, few, many or no size at all.

D gene,J gene,V gene,clone size,CDR3 protein,CDR3 DNA
.,TRBJ2-5,TRBV30,.,CAWKPRTPPGDQYF,TGTGCCTGGAAACCTCGGACCCCCCCCGGGGACCAGTACTTC
.,TRBJ1-5,TRBV30,once,CAWSSARGNQPQHF,TGTGCCTGGAGTTCCGCCAGGGGTAATCAGCCCCAGCATTTT
TRBD1,TRBJ1-5,TRBV6-5,.,CAIGTGPQPQHF,TGTGCCATCGGGACAGGGCCCCAGCCCCAGCATTTT
.,TRBJ1-5,TRBV6-4,.,CATPWDKTSNQPQHF,TGTGCCACCCCGTGGGACAAGACTAGCAATCAGCCCCAGCATTTT
.,TRBJ2-7,TRBV28,.,CASSFPGAYEQYF,TGTGCCAGCAGTTTCCCTGGAGCCTACGAGCAGTACTTC
TRBD2,TRBJ2-5,TRBV4-1,once,CASSPTSGRGQETQYF,TGCGCCAGCAGCCCGACTAGCGGGAGAGGGCAGGAGACCCAGTACTTC
.,TRBJ2-7,TRBV20-1,few,CSASSLYEQYF,TGCAGTGCTAGCTCCCTCTACGAGCAGTACTTC
.,TRBJ2-7,TRBV19,.,CASRKTGAYEQYF,TGTGCCAGTAGGAAGACCGGGGCCTACGAGCAGTACTTC
TRBD2,TRBJ2-7,TRBV7-2,.,CASSRTSGVQGEQYF,TGTGCCAGCAGCCGGACTAGCGGGGTCCAAGGGGAGCAGTACTTC
.,TRBJ1-4,TRBV7-9,once,CASSLRGAGTFNEKLFF,TGTGCCAGCAGCTTACGAGGGGCGGGGACTTTTAATGAAAAACTGTTTTTT
.,TRBJ1-3,TRBV5-1,many,CASSLDRGSGNTIYF,TGCGCCAGCAGCTTGGACCGGGGATCTGGAAACACCATATATTTT
.,TRBJ1-1,TRBV6-5,.,CASGRSNTEAFF,TGTGCCAGCGGGCGCTCGAACACTGAAGCTTTCTTT
.,TRBJ2-3,TRBV11-2,.,CASSLRLGTLFTDTQYF,TGTGCCAGCAGCTTAAGGCTCGGAACACTATTTACAGATACGCAGTATTTT
.,TRBJ1-2,TRBV19,.,CASSIEGVGGGYTF,TGTGCCAGTAGTATAGAGGGGGTAGGGGGAGGCTACACCTTC
.,TRBJ1-5,TRBV30,few,CAWSVGQGSQPQHF,TGTGCCTGGAGTGTAGGGCAGGGGAGTCAGCCCCAGCATTTT
TRBD1,TRBJ2-7,TRBV9,.,CASSVGDRGPPLYWEQYF,TGTGCCAGCAGCGTAGGAGACAGGGGCCCCCCCCTCTATTGGGAGCAGTACTTC
.,TRBJ1-1,TRBV4-3,.,CASSHMEGQTEAFF,TGCGCCAGCAGCCACATGGAGGGGCAGACTGAAGCTTTCTTT
TRBD2,TRBJ2-1,TRBV7-2,.,CASSTSGLAGYSYNEQFF,TGTGCCAGCAGCACCTCGGGACTAGCGGGATACTCCTACAATGAGCAGTTCTTC
.,TRBJ2-1,TRBV7-8,.,CASSPQLDNEQFF,TGTGCCAGCAGCCCTCAATTAGACAATGAGCAGTTCTTC
TRBD2,TRBJ2-1,TRBV18,.,CASSLSPGGVAYNEQFF,TGTGCCAGCTCACTTTCCCCGGGGGGAGTCGCCTACAATGAGCAGTTCTTC
.,TRBJ1-3,TRBV9,.,CASSVEIGASSGNTIYF,TGTGCCAGCAGCGTAGAGATAGGGGCCAGCTCTGGAAACACCATATATTTT
TRBD1,TRBJ2-7,TRBV19,.,CASSIRAGTGPYEQYF,TGTGCCAGTAGTATAAGGGCGGGGACAGGGCCCTACGAGCAGTACTTC
TRBD2,TRBJ2-1,TRBV4-3,.,CASSQAGGYEQFF,TGCGCCAGCAGCCAAGCGGGGGGGTATGAGCAGTTCTTC
.,TRBJ2-3,TRBV4-3,.,CASSQDPPSPDTQYF,TGCGCCAGCAGCCAAGATCCCCCTAGCCCAGATACGCAGTATTTT
TRBD2,TRBJ2-1,TRBV9,few,CASSGAYAGGSYNEQFF,TGTGCCAGCAGCGGGGCTTATGCGGGAGGATCCTACAATGAGCAGTTCTTC
.,TRBJ2-7,TRBV28,few,CASRLGALYEQYF,TGTGCCAGCAGATTGGGGGCCCTATACGAGCAGTACTTC
.,TRBJ2-7,TRBV6-5,few,CASSNSGGGYEQYF,TGTGCCAGCAGCAACTCGGGGGGCGGCTACGAGCAGTACTTC